This TCR beta chain was observed in a study of metastatic and nonmetastatic thyroid tumors. Looking at the study overall: The comparison covered peripheral blood and tumor or nodule tissue in malignant and benign thyroid patients.

TCRdb re-processed the PCR reads through MiXCR. The profile shows 13,000 to 15,000 clones, 25% to 30% of them singletons. The CDR3 extends over 16 amino acids. Germline V CDR1 and CDR2: KGHSH, LQKENI. V was clipped by 6 bases and J by 7 bases; unmatched bases: 17. Thyroid surgery was preceded by no treatment in any patient. The sequenced material came from blood. The sequence was collected from a female donor with papillary thyroid cancer or a benign thyroid nodule (not recorded which). Some clones in this sample may be carry-over from other donors' samples. V is TRBV18 and J is TRBJ1-1; 7 bases fit TRBD1. The DNA for the CDR3 is TGTGCCAGCTCTCCTTCGGACAGGCCGCTTAAGGGTGAAGCTTTCTTT. This encodes CASSPSDRPLKGEAFF.